This TCR beta chain stems from a study of blood T cells in healthy people across ages. CDR1 DFQATT and CDR2 SNEGSKA come from the germline V gene (reference sequence). The CDR3 runs 14 residues. Worth noting for this clonotype: Its antigen is not identified. It may be a read error: a sequence one base away is much more abundant.

Study results and caveats: Naive CD4+ cell counts and diversity both ran higher in long-lived than in aged donors.

Per individual sample, total RNA of at least 5 micrograms was extracted. Together with a sample-barcoded 5' primer, a J-beta primer mix was included in a second PCR lasting roughly 6 to 12 cycles. Every individual sample yielded 2.5 million or more paired-end reads (each containing CDR3). TCRdb reprocessed the 5' RACE reads with MiXCR, giving one entry per CDR3 protein. The repertoire consists of around 870,000 distinct CDR3 sequences, with 29% occurring once and the leading ten covering 15% to 20%. The receptor was isolated from an elderly woman in good health. The sequenced material came from blood. The gene calls are TRBV20-1 and TRBJ1-1; a possible D gene is TRBD1 (6 bases). CDR3 nucleotides: TGCAGTGCTAGATCGACAGGACTCAACACTGAAACTTTCTTT. Encoded protein: CSARSTGLNTETFF.